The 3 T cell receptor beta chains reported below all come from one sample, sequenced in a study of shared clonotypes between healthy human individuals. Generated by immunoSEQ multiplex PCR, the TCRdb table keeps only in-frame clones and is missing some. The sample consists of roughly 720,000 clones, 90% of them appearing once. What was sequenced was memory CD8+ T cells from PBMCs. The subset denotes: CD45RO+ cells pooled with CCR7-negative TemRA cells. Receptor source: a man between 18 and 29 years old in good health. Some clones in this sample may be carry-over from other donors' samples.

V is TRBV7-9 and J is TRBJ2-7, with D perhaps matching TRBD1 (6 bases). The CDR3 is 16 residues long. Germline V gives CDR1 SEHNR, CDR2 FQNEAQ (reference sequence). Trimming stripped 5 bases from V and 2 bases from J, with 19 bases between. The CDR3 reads CASSPRAAQGTYEQYF. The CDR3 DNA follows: TGTGCCAGCAGCCCCCGGGCTGCACAGGGTACCTACGAGCAGTACTTC. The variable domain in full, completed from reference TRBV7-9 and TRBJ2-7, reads DTGVSQNPRHKITKRGQNVTFRCDPISEHNRLYWYRQTLGQGPEFLTYFQNEAQLEKSRLLSDRFSAERPKGSFSTLEIQRTEQGDSAMYLCASSPRAAQGTYEQYFGPGTRLTVT.

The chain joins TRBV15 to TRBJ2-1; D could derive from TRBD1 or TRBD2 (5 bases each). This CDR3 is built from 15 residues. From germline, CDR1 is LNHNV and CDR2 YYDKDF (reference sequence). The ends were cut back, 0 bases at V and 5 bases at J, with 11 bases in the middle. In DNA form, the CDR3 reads TGTGCCACCAGCAGAGAACGGGGACCTAACAATGAGCAGTTCTTC. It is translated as CATSRERGPNNEQFF.

The CDR3 nucleotides are TGTGCCAGCCGAGCGGGAGCAGTCGAGCAGTACTTC. Its translation is CASRAGAVEQYF. V gene TRBV6-1 combines with J gene TRBJ2-7; 8 nucleotides match TRBD2. The ends lost 8 bases at V and 6 bases at J; junction bases unmatched: 6. The CDR3 runs 12 residues. Germline V gene data show CDR1 as MNHNS and CDR2 as SASEGT.